This TCR beta chain was sequenced during a study of cytomegalovirus exposure and HLA in healthy donors. With 60 Vbeta and 13 Jbeta primers, the PCR was carried out. TCRdb's table, derived via immunoSEQ multiplex PCR, lists solely in-frame clones and lacks some. There are under 150,000 clones in the sample; 81% occur only once, and around 4% lies in the top ten. Worth noting for this clone: Its antigen is not known.

Germline V gene sequence: CDR1 KGHSH, CDR2 LQKENI. The J segment lost 1 base and the V segment lost 0 bases, leaving 2 bases of the junction unmatched. The CDR3 runs to 15 residues. Study-wide results and caveats: A list of 150 to 200 TCR beta chains associated with cytomegalovirus was given. A missense DCLRE1C variant was associated with V- and J-gene trimming of TCR beta chains in a later analysis, and an independent cohort replicated the association.

This TCR was sampled from a woman under 40 in good health and CMV-seronegative. Sequencing used PBMCs. The chain has TRBV18 and TRBJ1-2; 7 bases map to TRBD1. The CDR3 protein is CASSPPGQSNYGYTF. Written as DNA, the CDR3 is TGTGCCAGCTCACCACCGGGACAGAGTAACTATGGCTACACCTTC. Drawing the rest from reference TRBV18 and TRBJ1-2, the complete variable domain is NAGVMQNPRHLVRRRGQEARLRCSPMKGHSHVYWYRQLPEEGLKFMVYLQKENIIDESGMPKERFSAEFPKEGPSILRIQQVVRGDSAAYFCASSPPGQSNYGYTFGSGTRLTVV.